This T cell receptor beta chain was captured by sequencing in a study of regulatory T cells in long-lasting Graves disease (dated by TCRdb to about 2021). Study-wide context: In the newly diagnosed Graves' disease group, patients had been taking antithyroid drugs for less than 3 months. The study was conducted in China and was registered as a clinical trial. A total of around 35 samples underwent TCR sequencing: roughly 13 from persistent and some 20 from newly diagnosed Graves' disease patients. Peripheral blood TCR sequencing and RNA sequencing compared persistent Graves' disease patients with newly diagnosed Graves' disease patients.

Results the study describes overall, beyond this receptor: Only the TCR beta chain was sequenced and analyzed. Only peripheral blood was studied, because thyroid tissue, the primary lesion, was inaccessible. A larger number of public clonotypes was shared among persistent patients (more than 2,500) than among newly diagnosed patients (approximately 930). Persistent Graves' disease patients showed lower TCR Shannon entropy and fewer highly expanded clones than newly diagnosed patients, suggesting clonal expansion. Persistent disease showed preferential use of TRBV28, TRBJ1-2 and TRBJ2-5, whereas newly diagnosed disease favored TRBV20-1 and TRBJ2-1. As a limitation, the authors acknowledged that the small sample size may reduce accuracy.

This specimen's time point label, per the study, means: newly diagnosed GD, antithyroid drugs for less than 3 months. RNA was extracted from PBMCs in TRIzol for both TCR sequencing and RNA sequencing. Graves' disease was diagnosed according to American Thyroid Association guidelines. Patients for the study were recruited at an endocrinology department in Xi'an, China. Each patient gave about 8.1 milliliters of peripheral blood, collected in an EDTA anticoagulant tube. Ficoll Paque Plus density gradient separation was used to isolate PBMCs, and no additional T cell sorting was done. RNA quality was checked with an Agilent 2100 Bioanalyzer and agarose gel, and concentration with a NanoDrop 2000. This clonotype was seen repeatedly, ten times or more. Its antigen target is currently unknown. There are no base qualities to consult, and no much larger clone falls within one base. Library preparation was by multiplex PCR. Sequencing was carried out with an Illumina HiSeq 4000. To build TCR beta libraries, CDR3 regions were amplified by Arm-PCR using iRepertoire HTBI primers. Before sequencing, the PCR products went through gel purification. As for how the authors treated the data: Across samples, about 63 TRBV and 14 TRBJ segments were identified and used for gene usage analysis of CDR3 amino acid clonotypes. COPE and FqMerger were used to merge filtered high-quality paired reads into contigs. BLAST was used to align contigs to IMGT TRBV, TRBD and TRBJ reference genes, with CDR3 defined following IMGT. Any clonotype with a frequency above 0.1% was counted as a highly expanded clone. Shannon entropy was used to measure repertoire diversity, and the Gini coefficient was used to measure V-J evenness. A clonotype was considered public if more than one individual shared it. TCRdb reworked the public reads: Q25 trimming with fastp, MiXCR clone assembly, productive beta chains retained. Rows matching on CDR3 protein sequence are summarized as one entry with the most common DNA and genes. TCRdb, not the authors, supplied the V and J calls. Here the sample has under 250,000 distinct CDR3 sequences; 20% occur a single time. The ten largest account for 11% to 15% of the sample.

CDR1 and CDR2, per the germline V gene (reference sequence), are DFQATT and SNEGSKA. From V the trimming removes 6 bases and from J it removes 4 bases, while the gene matches leave 3 bases of the junction unaccounted for. The cysteine opens and the phenylalanine closes a CDR3 of 12 amino acids. The retained sequence is limited to the CDR3, 36 bases, with the frame set at the first base. The specimen comprised peripheral blood mononuclear cells (PBMCs), sampled at new diagnosis, from a patient treated with antithyroid drugs. This sequence uses TRBV20-1 and TRBJ2-7; 10 junctional bases match TRBD1. This clonotype originated in a female donor with Graves disease. The CDR3 loop reads CSARQGAYEQYF. The bases are TGCAGTGCCCGACAGGGGGCTTACGAGCAGTACTTC.